Listed below are T cell receptor beta chains from one sample, sequenced in a study of human T cells and chemical hapten exposure. From the RACE reads, TCRdb called clonotypes with MiXCR, one entry per CDR3 protein. The sample holds 380,000 or so distinct CDR3 sequences, about 4.8% seen once. The material was whole blood, obtained in connection with sensitization to the hapten diphenylcyclopropenone (DPC). These TCRs come from a woman between 50 and 59 years old with alopecia areata. Some clones in this sample may be carry-over from other donors' samples. CDR3s include the opening cysteine and the closing phenylalanine or tryptophan. Each record gives: clone size, J gene, V gene, D gene, CDR3 DNA, CDR3 protein. The D gene is left open where the match is weak. Clone size is given for some rows only: seen once, a few or many times, or a class if the clone is expanded.

-,TRBJ1-5,TRBV20-1,TRBD1,TGCAGTGCTAGAGAGCCGACAGGGGGACATCAGCCCCAGCATTTT,CSAREPTGGHQPQHF
many,TRBJ1-1,TRBV6-6,-,TGTGCCAGCAGTTCCGGGACCGCGATGAACACTGAAGCTTTCTTT,CASSSGTAMNTEAFF
-,TRBJ1-1,TRBV5-8,-,TGTGCCAGCAGCCTGGACCCGGACAGCCAAGCTTTCTTT,CASSLDPDSQAFF
many,TRBJ2-1,TRBV5-1,-,TGCGCCAGCAGCTTGGGGACAGCTCTTGGGAACAATGAGCAGTTCTTC,CASSLGTALGNNEQFF
-,TRBJ1-6,TRBV19,-,TGTGCCGCAAGCCGGGACAACTCCTATAATTCACCCCTCCACTTT,CAASRDNSYNSPLHF
-,TRBJ2-7,TRBV5-4,-,TGTGCCAGCACCCGCTCCGGGACAATGGAGCAGTACTTC,CASTRSGTMEQYF
-,TRBJ2-3,TRBV12-3/TRBV12-4,TRBD2,TGTGCCAGCAGCCCGACGCATTTAGGACTAGCGGGTCCGGGAGATACGCAGTATTTT,CASSPTHLGLAGPGDTQYF
-,TRBJ2-7,TRBV27,-,TGTGCCAGCAGTTCTCCCGGCAGGAAGTATCCCTACGAGCAGTACTTC,CASSSPGRKYPYEQYF
many,TRBJ2-3,TRBV6-5,-,TGTGCCAGCAGTTACGGGGCAGGGGACATATACACAGATACGCAGTATTTT,CASSYGAGDIYTDTQYF
many,TRBJ1-5,TRBV2,-,TGTGCCAGCAGTGACGGAGAGAGCAATCAGCCCCAGCATTTT,CASSDGESNQPQHF
many,TRBJ1-5,TRBV6-5,-,TGTGCCAGCAGGCGGGCAGGGAGCAATCAGCCCCAGCATTTT,CASRRAGSNQPQHF
many,TRBJ1-2,TRBV6-1,TRBD1,TGTGCTGAAAGGGACAGGGGTCGAGATGGCTACACCTTC,CAERDRGRDGYTF
-,TRBJ2-7,TRBV25-1,-,TGTGCCAGCAGTGAATCTCGGGGATGGCCCGGAGAGCAGTACTTC,CASSESRGWPGEQYF
many,TRBJ1-2,TRBV7-9,TRBD1,TGTGCCAGCAGCTCAGACAGGGGGCGAGGAGGCTACACCTTC,CASSSDRGRGGYTF
-,TRBJ2-7,TRBV2,-,TGTGCCAGCAGTGAAGCCAGGCCCTACGAGCAGTACTTC,CASSEARPYEQYF
many,TRBJ2-7,TRBV10-3,TRBD2,TGTGCCATCAAAGCGGGAATTGTTGGCGAGCAGTACTTC,CAIKAGIVGEQYF
-,TRBJ1-1,TRBV12-3/TRBV12-4,TRBD1,TGTGCCAGCAGCCGCGGGACAGGGGGCGGGGGGACTGAAGCTTTCTTT,CASSRGTGGGGTEAFF
many,TRBJ2-7,TRBV11-2,-,TGTGCCAGCAGCTTTATAGCCTACGAGCAGTACTTC,CASSFIAYEQYF
few,TRBJ1-2,TRBV11-2,-,TGTGCCAGCAGCTTAGCCAAGTCCTATGGCTACACCTTC,CASSLAKSYGYTF
many,TRBJ2-2,TRBV4-1,TRBD1,TGCGCCAGCAGCCCGGGACAGGGAGGGACCGGGGAGCTGTTTTTT,CASSPGQGGTGELFF
many,TRBJ2-1,TRBV20-1,TRBD2,TGCAGTGCCCGGTGGACTAGCGGGGGAAATGAGCAGTTCTTC,CSARWTSGGNEQFF
many,TRBJ2-7,TRBV25-1,-,TGTGCCAGCAGTGACTCCGCGCGGGCCTCCTACGAGCAGTACTTC,CASSDSARASYEQYF
many,TRBJ1-5,TRBV6-4,-,TGTGCCAGCAGTGAGCGGCACAATCAGCCCCAGCATTTT,CASSERHNQPQHF
many,TRBJ2-3,TRBV11-3,TRBD2,TGTGCCAGCAGCTCCACCCCCCTAGCGGGAAGCACAGATACGCAGTATTTT,CASSSTPLAGSTDTQYF